The clone carrying this T cell receptor beta chain was seen a handful of times. The V and J ends lost 0 bases and 0 bases respectively, with 14 bases between them. The CDR3 covers 17 residues. Germline V gene sequence: CDR1 LGHDT, CDR2 YNNKEL (reference sequence). MiXCR, run by TCRdb on the RT-PCR reads, gives a single entry per CDR3 protein. The sample holds about 680,000 distinct CDR3 sequences; 13% to 15% are singletons and the top ten take 3.6%. Sequenced sample: memory CD4+ T cells from blood. The V and J genes are TRBV3-1 and TRBJ1-2; D not certain. This TCR derives from a female donor in good health, serving as a healthy control. CDR3 loop: CASSQDNWAGSNYGYTF. The CDR3 DNA reads TGTGCCAGCAGCCAAGATAATTGGGCAGGATCTAACTATGGCTACACCTTC.